This T cell receptor beta chain was found in a study of CD8+ T cells in alopecia areata. The germline gives CDR1 MNHEY, CDR2 SMNVEV (reference sequence). Trimming cost V 4 bases and J 2 bases, with 9 bases left between them. The CDR3 consists of 15 residues. Extraction of RNA preceded its reverse transcription into cDNA, which served as the sequencing template. Produced via immunoSEQ multiplex PCR; TCRdb's table is partial and in-frame only. The repertoire holds some 200,000 clones, with around 50% as singletons. Starting from PBMCs, sorting isolated CD4+ and CD8+ T cells. The sequenced material came from CD8+ T cells sorted from blood. The chain links TRBV27 to TRBJ2-6; D may be TRBD2 (5 bases). The TCR comes from a human donor in good health. The CDR3 loop reads CASSWGAAGANVLTF. The CDR3 DNA sequence: TGTGCCAGCAGTTGGGGAGCAGCTGGGGCCAACGTCCTGACTTTC.